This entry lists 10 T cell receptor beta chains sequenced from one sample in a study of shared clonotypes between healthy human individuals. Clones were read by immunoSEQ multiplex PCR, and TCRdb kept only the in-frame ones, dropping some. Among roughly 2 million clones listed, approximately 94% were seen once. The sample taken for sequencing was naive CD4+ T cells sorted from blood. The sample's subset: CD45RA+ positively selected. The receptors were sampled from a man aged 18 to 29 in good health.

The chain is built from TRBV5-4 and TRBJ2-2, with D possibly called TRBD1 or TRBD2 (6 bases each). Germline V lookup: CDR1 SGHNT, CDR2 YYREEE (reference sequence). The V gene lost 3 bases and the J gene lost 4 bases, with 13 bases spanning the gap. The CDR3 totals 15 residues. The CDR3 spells CASSSQGTLTGELFF. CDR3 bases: TGTGCCAGCAGCTCGCAGGGGACTCTCACCGGGGAGCTGTTTTTT.

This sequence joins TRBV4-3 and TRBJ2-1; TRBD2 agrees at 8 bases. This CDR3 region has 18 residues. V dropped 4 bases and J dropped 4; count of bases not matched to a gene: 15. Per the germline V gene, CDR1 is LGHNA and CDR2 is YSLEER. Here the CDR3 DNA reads TGCGCCAGCAGCCGCGGGGTGGTAGCGGGGTCCCCTTACAATGAGCAGTTCTTC. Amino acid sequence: CASSRGVVAGSPYNEQFF.

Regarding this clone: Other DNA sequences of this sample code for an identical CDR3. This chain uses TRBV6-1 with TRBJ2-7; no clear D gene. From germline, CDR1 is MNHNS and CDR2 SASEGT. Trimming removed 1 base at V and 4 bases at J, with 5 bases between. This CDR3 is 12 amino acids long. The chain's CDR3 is CASSEGAYEQYF. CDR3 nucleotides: TGTGCCAGCAGTGAAGGGGCGTACGAGCAGTACTTC.

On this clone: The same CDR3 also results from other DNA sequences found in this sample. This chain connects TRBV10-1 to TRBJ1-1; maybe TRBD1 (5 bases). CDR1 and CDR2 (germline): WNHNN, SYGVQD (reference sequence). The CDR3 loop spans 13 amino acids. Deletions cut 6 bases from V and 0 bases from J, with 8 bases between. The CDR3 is CASRAGLNTEAFF. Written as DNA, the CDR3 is TGCGCCAGCAGAGCAGGGTTGAACACTGAAGCTTTCTTT.

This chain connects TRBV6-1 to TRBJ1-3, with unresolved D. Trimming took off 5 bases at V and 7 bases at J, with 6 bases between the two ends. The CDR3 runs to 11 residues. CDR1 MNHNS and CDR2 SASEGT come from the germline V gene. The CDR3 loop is CASSYGNTIYF. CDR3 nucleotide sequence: TGTGCCAGCAGTTACGGTAACACCATATATTTT.

The CDR3: CASSQEVYTEAFF. In DNA form, the CDR3 reads TGTGCCAGCTCACAGGAGGTATATACTGAAGCTTTCTTT. This chain uses TRBV18 with TRBJ1-1, with D unresolved. The CDR3 totals 13 residues. Germline V gene data show CDR1 as KGHSH and CDR2 as LQKENI. Deletions cut 4 bases from V and 5 bases from J, with 11 bases between.

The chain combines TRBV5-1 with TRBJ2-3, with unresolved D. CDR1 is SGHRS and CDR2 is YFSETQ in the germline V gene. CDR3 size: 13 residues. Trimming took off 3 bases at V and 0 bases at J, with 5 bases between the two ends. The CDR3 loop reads CASSYWSTDTQYF. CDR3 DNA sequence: TGCGCCAGCAGCTACTGGAGCACAGATACGCAGTATTTT.

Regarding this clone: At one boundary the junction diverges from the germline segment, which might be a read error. The CDR3 nucleotides read TGTGCTAGCAGCGGAACGTACCAAGAGACCCAGTACTTC. This translates into CASSGTYQETQYF. The rearrangement uses TRBV7-7 and TRBJ2-5; TRBD2 is a possible D gene (5 bases). Germline V gene sequence: CDR1 SSHAT, CDR2 FNYEAQ (reference sequence). The CDR3 runs 13 residues.

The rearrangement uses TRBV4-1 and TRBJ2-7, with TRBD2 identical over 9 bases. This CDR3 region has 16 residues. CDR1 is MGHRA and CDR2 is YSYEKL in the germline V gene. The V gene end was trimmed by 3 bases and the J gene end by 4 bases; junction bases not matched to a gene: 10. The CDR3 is CASSQRRLAENYEQYF. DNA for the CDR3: TGCGCCAGCAGCCAGCGTAGACTAGCGGAAAATTACGAGCAGTACTTC.

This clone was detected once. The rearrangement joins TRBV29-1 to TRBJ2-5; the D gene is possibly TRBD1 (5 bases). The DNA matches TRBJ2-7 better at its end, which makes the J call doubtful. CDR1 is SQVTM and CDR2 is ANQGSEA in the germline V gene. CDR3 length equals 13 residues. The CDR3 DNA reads TGCAGCGTTTCCCTCAGGGATGCCCACGAGCAGTACTTC. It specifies CSVSLRDAHEQYF.